This TCR beta chain was found in a study of vaccination and CD4 T cells after COVID-19. The V gene lost 0 bases and the J gene lost 2 bases, with 18 bases spanning the gap. CDR1 is ENHRY, CDR2 SYGVKD, per germline. This CDR3 contains 18 residues. Scientists ran DNA taken from cultured CD4+ T cells through the Oncomine TCR Beta short-read assay for sequencing. Investigators isolated genomic DNA from cultured CD4+ T cells. A single record per CDR3 protein comes from TCRdb applying MiXCR to the PCR reads. Of some 7,400 distinct CDR3 sequences in the sample, around 35% were seen once. Concerning this clonotype: Its specificity is not known.

Treatment meaning: roughly 10-day PBMC culture with coronavirus spike peptide pools or control peptides (ViraFEST assay). Researchers collected the unexposed donor's CD4+ T cells before the COVID-19 pandemic (2011-2018). This TCR was recovered from a human donor in good health. V usage is TRBV10-3 and J usage is TRBJ2-3; possibly TRBD1 or TRBD2 for D (6 bases each). The specimen was CD4+ T cells from blood, cultured in vitro. The CDR3 loop is CAISESTAKGGLTDTQYF. CDR3 sequence (DNA): TGTGCCATCAGTGAGTCGACTGCGAAGGGGGGACTCACAGATACGCAGTATTTT.